The entry that follows covers one TCR beta chain sequence. Its antigen is still unknown. V was clipped by 0 bases and J by 9 bases; unmatched bases: 5. CDR3 length: 15 residues. Per germline, CDR1 SGDLS and CDR2 YYNGEE. The data are from a study of cytomegalovirus exposure and HLA in healthy donors. Points from the study as a whole: Some TCR beta chains (164 of them) were listed as cytomegalovirus-associated. It was reportedly the case that the classifier diagnosed cytomegalovirus status with high specificity and sensitivity. One later analysis, an examination of the approximately 130 validation repertoires, found that first-cohort TCR clusters tended to co-occur in them. Three of the chains that were CMV-associated were confirmed in vitro to be specific for CMV antigens.

Only in-frame clones appear in the TCRdb table, and some are missing; sequencing was by immunoSEQ multiplex PCR. The sample carries over 85,000 clones, about 92% recorded once. The clonotype was recovered from a woman younger than 30 in good health and CMV-seronegative. The chain joins TRBV9 to TRBJ2-3; 12 bases match TRBD2. The sample consisted of PBMCs. The CDR3 coding sequence is TGTGCCAGCAGCGTAGAGACTAGCGGGAGCCTCACGCAGTATTTT. This gives the protein CASSVETSGSLTQYF.